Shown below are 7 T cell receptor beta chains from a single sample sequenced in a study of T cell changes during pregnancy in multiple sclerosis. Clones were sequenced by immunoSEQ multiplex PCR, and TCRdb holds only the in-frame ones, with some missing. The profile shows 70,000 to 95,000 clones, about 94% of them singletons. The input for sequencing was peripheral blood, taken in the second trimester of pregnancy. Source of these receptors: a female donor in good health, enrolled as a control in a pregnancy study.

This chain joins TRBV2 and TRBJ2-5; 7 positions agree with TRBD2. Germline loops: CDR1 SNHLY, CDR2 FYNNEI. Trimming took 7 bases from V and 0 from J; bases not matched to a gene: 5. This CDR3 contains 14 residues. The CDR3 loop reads CASTGGGYQETQYF. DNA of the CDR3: TGTGCCAGCACAGGCGGGGGATACCAAGAGACCCAGTACTTC.

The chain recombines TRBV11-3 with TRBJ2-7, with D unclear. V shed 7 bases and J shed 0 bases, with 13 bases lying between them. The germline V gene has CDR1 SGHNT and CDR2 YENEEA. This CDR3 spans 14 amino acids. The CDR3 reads CASTLGPTSYEQYF. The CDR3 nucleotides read TGTGCCAGCACCCTAGGTCCGACCTCCTACGAGCAGTACTTC.

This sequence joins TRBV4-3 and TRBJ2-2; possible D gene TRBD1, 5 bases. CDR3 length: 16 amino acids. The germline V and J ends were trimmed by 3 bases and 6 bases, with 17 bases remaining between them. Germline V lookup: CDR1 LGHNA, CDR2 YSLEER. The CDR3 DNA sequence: TGCGCCAGCAGCCAGGGCTTTGACAGTCCCCCCGGGGAGCTGTTTTTT. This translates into CASSQGFDSPPGELFF.

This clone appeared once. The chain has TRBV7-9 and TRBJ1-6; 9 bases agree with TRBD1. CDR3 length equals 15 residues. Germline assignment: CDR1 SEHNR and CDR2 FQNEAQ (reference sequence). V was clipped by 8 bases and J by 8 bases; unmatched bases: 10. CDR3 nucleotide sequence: TGTGCCAGCGCAACCGGGACAGGGTCATATTCACCCCTCCACTTT. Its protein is CASATGTGSYSPLHF.

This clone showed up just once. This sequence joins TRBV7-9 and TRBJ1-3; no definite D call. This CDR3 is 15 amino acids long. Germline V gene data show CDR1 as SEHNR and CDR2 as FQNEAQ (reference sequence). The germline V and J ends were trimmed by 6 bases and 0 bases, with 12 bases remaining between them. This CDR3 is CASRLQVLSGNTIYF. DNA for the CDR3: TGTGCCAGCAGATTGCAAGTACTCTCTGGAAACACCATATATTTT.

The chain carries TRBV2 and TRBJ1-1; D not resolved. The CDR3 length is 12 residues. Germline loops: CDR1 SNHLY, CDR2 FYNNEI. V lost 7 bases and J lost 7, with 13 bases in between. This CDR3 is CASTDPDIEAFF. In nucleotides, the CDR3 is TGTGCCAGCACTGACCCAGACATTGAAGCTTTCTTT.

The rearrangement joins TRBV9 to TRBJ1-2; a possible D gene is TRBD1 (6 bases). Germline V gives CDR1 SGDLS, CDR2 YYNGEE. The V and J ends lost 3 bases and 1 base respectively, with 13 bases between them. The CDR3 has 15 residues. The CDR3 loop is CASSASRTDNYGYTF. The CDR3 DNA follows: TGTGCCAGCAGCGCCTCGAGGACAGATAACTATGGCTACACCTTC.